This record covers a single T cell receptor beta chain. The antigen remains unidentified. The data originate from a study of T cell responses to AZD1222 COVID-19 vaccine. Study findings and constraints: Unmutated variant regions are reportedly targeted by nearly half of spike-specific TCRs. At 160-218 and 743-854, vaccine-associated CD4 TCRs were dominant, and they spanned spike. Most donors were white British, females outnumbered males, and clonal diversity was possibly underestimated.

Sequenced by immunoSEQ multiplex PCR; TCRdb stores in-frame clones only, minus some. The data show 50,000 to 75,000 clones, over 60% seen once. The CDR3 runs 14 residues. CDR1 and CDR2 (germline): SQVTM, ANQGSEA. The junction had 5 bases not matched to a gene; V was cut back by 1 base and J by 9 bases. The sequence was obtained from an adult in good health. The V gene is TRBV29-1, the J gene TRBJ1-6; 8 nucleotides match TRBD1. Source: peripheral blood, taken on day 0 of AZD1222 vaccination. For the CDR3, the DNA is TGCAGCGTTGAAGGGACAGGGAGGACTTCACCCCTCCACTTT. Amino acids: CSVEGTGRTSPLHF.